This TCR beta chain was identified during a study of blood T cell repertoires in COVID-19. Authors' analysis steps: Researchers report that nucleated cell counts were estimated from reference gene primer amplification. TCRdb's copy holds only in-frame clones and misses some; the assay was immunoSEQ multiplex PCR. The V and J calls and clone size come from that table; D and trimming were worked out from the DNA. Of about 220,000 clones in the sample, roughly nine tenths were seen once. Trimming took 1 base from V and 6 from J; bases not matched to a gene: 7. The germline CDR1 and CDR2 sequences are SGHRS and YFSETQ. The CDR3 is 14 residues long.

The source material was PBMCs or T cells enriched from blood (not recorded which). The chain links TRBV5-1 to TRBJ2-7, with 7 bases that match TRBD1. This sequence originates from a young woman in a cohort exposed to, infected with or recovered from COVID-19 (not recorded which). The CDR3 DNA reads as TGCGCCAGCAGCTTGCTGCAGGGGGATAGCGAGCAGTACTTC. Residues: CASSLLQGDSEQYF.